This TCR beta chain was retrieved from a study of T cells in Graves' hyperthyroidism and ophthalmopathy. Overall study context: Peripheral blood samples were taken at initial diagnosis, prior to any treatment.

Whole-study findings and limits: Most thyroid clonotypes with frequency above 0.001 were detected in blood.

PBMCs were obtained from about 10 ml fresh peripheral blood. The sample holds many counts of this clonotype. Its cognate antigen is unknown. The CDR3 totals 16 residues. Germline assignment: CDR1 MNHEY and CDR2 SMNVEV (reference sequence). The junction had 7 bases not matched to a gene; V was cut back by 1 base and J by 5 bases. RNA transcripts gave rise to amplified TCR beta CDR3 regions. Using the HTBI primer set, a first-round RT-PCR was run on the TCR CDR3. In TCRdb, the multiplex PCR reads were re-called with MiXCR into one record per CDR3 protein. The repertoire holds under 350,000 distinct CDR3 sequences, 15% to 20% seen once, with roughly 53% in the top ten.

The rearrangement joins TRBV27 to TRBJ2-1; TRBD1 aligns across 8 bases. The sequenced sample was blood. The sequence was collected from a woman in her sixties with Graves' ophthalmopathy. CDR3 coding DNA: TGTGCCAGCAGTTTATTTCGGACAGGGCTGGACAATGAGCAGTTCTTC. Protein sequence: CASSLFRTGLDNEQFF.